This T cell receptor beta chain was found in a study of blood T cells in healthy people across ages. Study-wide findings and caveats: Older age coincided with a roughly linear decline in TCR beta diversity per million T cells.

This clonotype was picked up a small number of times. Antigen: not known. The germline V gene has CDR1 SGHVS and CDR2 FNYEAQ. Trimming shortened V by 2 bases and J by 7 bases, and 18 bases separated the two germline ends. The CDR3 extends over 17 amino acids. Sample-barcoded 5' priming and a J-beta primer mix drove a second PCR of roughly 7 to 11 cycles. Via MiXCR, TCRdb re-called the 5' RACE reads, giving one row per CDR3 protein. The table has 1.5 million to 2 million distinct CDR3 sequences, under 30% seen once; the top ten hold over 7%. The genes are TRBV7-6 and TRBJ1-6; D is uncertain. The sequence came from a woman in her twenties or thirties in good health. The sequencing sample was made of blood. The CDR3 sequence is CASSLSTQRSGNSPLHF. CDR3 bases: TGTGCCAGCAGCTTATCAACCCAACGGTCGGGGAATTCACCCCTCCACTTT.